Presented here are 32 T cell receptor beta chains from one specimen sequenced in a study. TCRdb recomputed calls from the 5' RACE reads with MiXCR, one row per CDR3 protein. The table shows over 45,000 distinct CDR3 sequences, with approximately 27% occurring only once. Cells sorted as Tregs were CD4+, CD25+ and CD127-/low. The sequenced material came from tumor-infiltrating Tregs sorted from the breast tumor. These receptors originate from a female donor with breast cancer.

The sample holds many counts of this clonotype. In nucleotides, the CDR3 is TGTGCCAGCAGCCGACAGGGAAGTGCGAACACCATATATTTT. Its protein is CASSRQGSANTIYF. This chain links TRBV7-9 with TRBJ1-3; 7 bases align to TRBD1. Trimming cost V 5 bases and J 7 bases; bases outside gene matches: 8. This CDR3 spans 14 amino acids. Germline V gene lookup returns CDR1 SEHNR and CDR2 FQNEAQ (reference sequence). Using reference TRBV7-9 and TRBJ1-3 for the parts outside the CDR3, the full variable domain is DTGVSQNPRHKITKRGQNVTFRCDPISEHNRLYWYRQTLGQGPEFLTYFQNEAQLEKSRLLSDRFSAERPKGSFSTLEIQRTEQGDSAMYLCASSRQGSANTIYFGEGSWLTVV.

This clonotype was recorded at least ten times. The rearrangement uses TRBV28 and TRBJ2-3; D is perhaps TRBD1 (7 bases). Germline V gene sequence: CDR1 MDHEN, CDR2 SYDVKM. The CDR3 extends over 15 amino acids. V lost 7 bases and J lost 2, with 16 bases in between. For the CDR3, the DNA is TGTGCCAGCACCCAGGGGGGTCTTAACACAGATACGCAGTATTTT. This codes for CASTQGGLNTDTQYF.

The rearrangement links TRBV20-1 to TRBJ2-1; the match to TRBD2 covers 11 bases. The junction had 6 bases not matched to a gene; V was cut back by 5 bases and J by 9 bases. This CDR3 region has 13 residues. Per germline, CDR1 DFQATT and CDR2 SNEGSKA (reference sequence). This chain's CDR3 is CSAAASGGFEQFF. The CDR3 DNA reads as TGCAGTGCTGCCGCTAGCGGGGGGTTTGAGCAGTTCTTC.

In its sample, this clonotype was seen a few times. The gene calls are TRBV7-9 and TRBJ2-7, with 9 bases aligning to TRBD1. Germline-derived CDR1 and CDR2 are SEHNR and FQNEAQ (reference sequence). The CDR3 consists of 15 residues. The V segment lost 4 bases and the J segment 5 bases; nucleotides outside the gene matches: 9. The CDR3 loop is CASSSRGTGLNEQYF. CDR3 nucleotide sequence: TGTGCCAGCAGCTCAAGAGGGACAGGGCTGAACGAGCAGTACTTC.

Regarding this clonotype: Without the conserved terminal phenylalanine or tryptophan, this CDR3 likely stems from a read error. This chain's CDR3 is CASSLARGGNTEAFS. In DNA form, the CDR3 reads TGTGCCAGCAGCTTAGCGCGCGGAGGGAACACTGAAGCTTTCTCT. V and J are TRBV7-8 and TRBJ1-1; D is ambiguous. Germline CDR1 is SGHVS and CDR2 is FQNEAQ. The V end lost 0 bases, the J end lost 1 base, and 9 bases lay between the germline ends. The CDR3 is 15 amino acids.

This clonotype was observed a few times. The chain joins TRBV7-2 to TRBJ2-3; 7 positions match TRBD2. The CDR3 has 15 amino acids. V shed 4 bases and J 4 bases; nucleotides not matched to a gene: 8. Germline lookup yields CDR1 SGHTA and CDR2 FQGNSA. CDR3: CASSSSGGSSDTQYF. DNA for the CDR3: TGTGCCAGCAGCTCGTCTGGCGGGAGTTCAGATACGCAGTATTTT.

CDR3 protein: CSATGTGTGNTIYF. CDR3 nucleotide sequence: TGCAGTGCCACCGGGACAGGGACCGGAAACACCATATATTTT. The J gene is TRBJ1-3, the V gene TRBV20-1; the match to TRBD1 covers 9 bases. V shed 6 bases and J 4 bases; nucleotides not matched to a gene: 7. CDR3 length equals 14 residues. The germline gives CDR1 DFQATT, CDR2 SNEGSKA (reference sequence).

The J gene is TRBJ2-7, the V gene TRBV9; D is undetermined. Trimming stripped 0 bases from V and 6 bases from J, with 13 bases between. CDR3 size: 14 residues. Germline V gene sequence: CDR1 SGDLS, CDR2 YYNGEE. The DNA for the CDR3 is TGTGCCAGCAGCGTAGCCTCAGGAAACACCGAGCAGTACTTC. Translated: CASSVASGNTEQYF.

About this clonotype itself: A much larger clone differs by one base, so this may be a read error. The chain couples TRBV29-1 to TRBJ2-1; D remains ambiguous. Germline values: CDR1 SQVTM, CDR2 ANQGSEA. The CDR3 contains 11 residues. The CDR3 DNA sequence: TGCGGCGTTTCTAGGTCGGGTGAGCAGTTCTTC. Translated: CGVSRSGEQFF.

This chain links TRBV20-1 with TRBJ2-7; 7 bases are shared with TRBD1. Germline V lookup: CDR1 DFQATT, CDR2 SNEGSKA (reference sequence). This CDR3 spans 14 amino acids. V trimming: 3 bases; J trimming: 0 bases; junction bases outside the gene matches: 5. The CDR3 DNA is TGCAGTGCTAGGGACAGGATAAGCTCCTACGAGCAGTACTTC. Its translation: CSARDRISSYEQYF.

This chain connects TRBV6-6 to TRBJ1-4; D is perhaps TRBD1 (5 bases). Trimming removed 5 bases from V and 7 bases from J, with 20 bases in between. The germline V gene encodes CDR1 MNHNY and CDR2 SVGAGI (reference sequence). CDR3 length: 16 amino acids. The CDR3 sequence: CASSPAQGLMGEKLFF. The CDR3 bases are TGTGCCAGCAGTCCCGCTCAGGGATTGATGGGTGAAAAACTGTTTTTT.

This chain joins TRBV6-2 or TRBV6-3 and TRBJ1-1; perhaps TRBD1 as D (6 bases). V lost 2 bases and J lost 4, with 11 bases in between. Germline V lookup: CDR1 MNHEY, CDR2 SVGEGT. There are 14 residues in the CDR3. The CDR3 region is CASSYAEGGTEAFF. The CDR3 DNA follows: TGTGCCAGCAGTTACGCCGAGGGGGGCACTGAAGCTTTCTTT.

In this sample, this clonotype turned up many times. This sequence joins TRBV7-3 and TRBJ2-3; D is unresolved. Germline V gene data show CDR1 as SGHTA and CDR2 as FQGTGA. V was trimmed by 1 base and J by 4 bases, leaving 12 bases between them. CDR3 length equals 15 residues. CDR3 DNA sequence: TGTGCCAGCAGCTTAATCGGTATGAGTGCAGATACGCAGTATTTT. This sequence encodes CASSLIGMSADTQYF.

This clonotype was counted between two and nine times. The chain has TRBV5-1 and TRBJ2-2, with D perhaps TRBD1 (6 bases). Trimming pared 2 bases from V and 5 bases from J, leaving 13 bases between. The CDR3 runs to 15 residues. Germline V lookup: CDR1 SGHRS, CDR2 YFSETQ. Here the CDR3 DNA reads TGCGCCAGCAGCTTACAGGGAGAGGGGACCGGGGAGCTGTTTTTT. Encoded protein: CASSLQGEGTGELFF.

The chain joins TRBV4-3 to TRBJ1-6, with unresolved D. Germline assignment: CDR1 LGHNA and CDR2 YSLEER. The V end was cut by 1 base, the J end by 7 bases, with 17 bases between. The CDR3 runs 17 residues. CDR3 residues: CASSQGSWTAVNSPLHF. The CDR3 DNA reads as TGCGCCAGCAGCCAAGGGAGTTGGACCGCGGTCAATTCACCCCTCCACTTT.

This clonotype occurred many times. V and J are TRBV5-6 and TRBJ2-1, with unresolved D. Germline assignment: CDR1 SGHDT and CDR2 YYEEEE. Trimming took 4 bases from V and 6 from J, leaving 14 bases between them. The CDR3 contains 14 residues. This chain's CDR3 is CASSPLAALNEQFF. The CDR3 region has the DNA TGTGCCAGCAGCCCCCTCGCGGCTCTCAATGAGCAGTTCTTC.

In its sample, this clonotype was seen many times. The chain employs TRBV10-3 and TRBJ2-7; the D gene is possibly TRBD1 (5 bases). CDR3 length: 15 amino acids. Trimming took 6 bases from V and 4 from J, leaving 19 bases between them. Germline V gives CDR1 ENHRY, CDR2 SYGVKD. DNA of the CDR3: TGTGCCATCAGCCCTGGGGCATCGATGCCTTACGAGCAGTACTTC. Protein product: CAISPGASMPYEQYF.

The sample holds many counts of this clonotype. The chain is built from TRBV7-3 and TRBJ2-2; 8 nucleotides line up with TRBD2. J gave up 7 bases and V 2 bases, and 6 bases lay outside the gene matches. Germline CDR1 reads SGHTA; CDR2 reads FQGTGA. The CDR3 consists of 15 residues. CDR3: CASSLRGGAFGELFF. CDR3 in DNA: TGTGCCAGCAGCTTACGGGGGGGGGCCTTCGGGGAGCTGTTTTTT. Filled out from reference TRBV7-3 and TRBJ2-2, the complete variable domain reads GAGVSQTPSNKVTEKGKYVELRCDPISGHTALYWYRQSLGQGPEFLIYFQGTGAADDSGLPNDRFFAVRPEGSVSTLKIQRTERGDSAVYLCASSLRGGAFGELFFGEGSRLTVL.

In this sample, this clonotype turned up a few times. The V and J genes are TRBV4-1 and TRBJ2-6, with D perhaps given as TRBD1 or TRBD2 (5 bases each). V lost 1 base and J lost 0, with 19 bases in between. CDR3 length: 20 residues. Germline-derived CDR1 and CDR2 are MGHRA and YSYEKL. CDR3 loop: CASSQVGSGTETSGANVLTF. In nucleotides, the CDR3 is TGCGCCAGCAGCCAAGTCGGCTCCGGGACGGAGACCTCTGGGGCCAACGTCCTGACTTTC.

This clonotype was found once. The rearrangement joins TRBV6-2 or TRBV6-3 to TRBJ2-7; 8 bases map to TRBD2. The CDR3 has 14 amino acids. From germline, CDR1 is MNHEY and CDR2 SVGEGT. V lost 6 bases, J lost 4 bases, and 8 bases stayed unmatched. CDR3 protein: CASRTGTSRYEQYF. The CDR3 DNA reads TGTGCCAGCAGAACCGGGACTAGTCGGTACGAGCAGTACTTC.

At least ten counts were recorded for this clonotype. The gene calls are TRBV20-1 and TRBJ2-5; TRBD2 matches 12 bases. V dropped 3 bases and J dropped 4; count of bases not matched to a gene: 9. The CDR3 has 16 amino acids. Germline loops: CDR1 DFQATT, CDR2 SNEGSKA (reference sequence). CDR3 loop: CSASLWLAGGGETQYF. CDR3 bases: TGCAGTGCTAGTCTATGGCTAGCGGGGGGGGGAGAGACCCAGTACTTC.

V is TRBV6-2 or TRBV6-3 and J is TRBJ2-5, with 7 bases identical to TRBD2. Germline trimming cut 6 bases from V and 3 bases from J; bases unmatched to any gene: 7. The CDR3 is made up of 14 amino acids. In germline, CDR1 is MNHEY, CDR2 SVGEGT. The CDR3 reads CASSLRAGKETQYF. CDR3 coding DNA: TGTGCCAGCAGCCTTCGAGCGGGGAAAGAGACCCAGTACTTC.

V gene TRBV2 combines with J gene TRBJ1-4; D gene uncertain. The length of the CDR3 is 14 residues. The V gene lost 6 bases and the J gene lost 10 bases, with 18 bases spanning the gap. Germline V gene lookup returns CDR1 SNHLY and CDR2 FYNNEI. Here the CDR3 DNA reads TGTGCCAGCAGCCGGGTTGAGGGAATGAGAAAACTGTTTTTT. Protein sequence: CASSRVEGMRKLFF.

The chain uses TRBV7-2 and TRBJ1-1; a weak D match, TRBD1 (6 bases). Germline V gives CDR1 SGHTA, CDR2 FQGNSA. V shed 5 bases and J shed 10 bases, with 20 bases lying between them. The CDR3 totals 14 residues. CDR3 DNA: TGTGCCAGCAGCCCACGACAGGTTCAAGGGGGAGCTTTCTTT. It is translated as CASSPRQVQGGAFF. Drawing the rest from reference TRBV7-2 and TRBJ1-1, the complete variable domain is GAGVSQSPSNKVTEKGKDVELRCDPISGHTALYWYRQSLGQGLEFLIYFQGNSAPDKSGLPSDRFSAERTGGSVSTLTIQRTQQEDSAVYLCASSPRQVQGGAFFGQGTRLTVV.

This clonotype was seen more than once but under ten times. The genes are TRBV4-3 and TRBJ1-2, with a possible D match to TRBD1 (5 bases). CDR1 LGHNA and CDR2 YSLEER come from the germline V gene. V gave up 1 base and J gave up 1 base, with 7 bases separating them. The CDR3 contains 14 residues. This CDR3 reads CASSQGGVNYGYTF. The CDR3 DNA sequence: TGCGCCAGCAGCCAAGGGGGGGTTAACTATGGCTACACCTTC.

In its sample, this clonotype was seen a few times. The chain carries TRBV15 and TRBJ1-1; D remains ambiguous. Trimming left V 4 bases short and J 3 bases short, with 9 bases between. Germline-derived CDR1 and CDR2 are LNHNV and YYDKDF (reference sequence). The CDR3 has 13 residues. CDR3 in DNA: TGTGCCACCAGCATCGGGGAGGACACTGAAGCTTTCTTT. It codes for CATSIGEDTEAFF.

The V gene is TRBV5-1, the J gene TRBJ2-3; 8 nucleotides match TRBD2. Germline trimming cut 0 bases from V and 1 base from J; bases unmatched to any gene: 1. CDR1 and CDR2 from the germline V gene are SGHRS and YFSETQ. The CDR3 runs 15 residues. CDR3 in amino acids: CASSLGAGGTDTQYF. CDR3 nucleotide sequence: TGCGCCAGCAGCTTGGGAGCGGGAGGCACAGATACGCAGTATTTT. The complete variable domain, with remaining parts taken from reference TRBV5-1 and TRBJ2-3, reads KAGVTQTPRYLIKTRGQQVTLSCSPISGHRSVSWYQQTPGQGLQFLFEYFSETQRNKGNFPGRFSGRQFSNSRSEMNVSTLELGDSALYLCASSLGAGGTDTQYFGPGTRLTVL.

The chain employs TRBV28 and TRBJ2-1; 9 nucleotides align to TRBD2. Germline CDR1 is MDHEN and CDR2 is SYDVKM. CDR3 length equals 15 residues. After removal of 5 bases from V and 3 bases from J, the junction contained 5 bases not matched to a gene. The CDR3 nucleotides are TGTGCCAGCAGTCGATCTAGCGGGGTCTACAATGAGCAGTTCTTC. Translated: CASSRSSGVYNEQFF.

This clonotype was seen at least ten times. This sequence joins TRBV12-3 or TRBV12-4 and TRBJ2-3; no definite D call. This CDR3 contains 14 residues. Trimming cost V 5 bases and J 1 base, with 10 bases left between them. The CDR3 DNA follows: TGTGCCAGCAGTAATGAGTTTGGCACAGATACGCAGTATTTT. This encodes CASSNEFGTDTQYF.

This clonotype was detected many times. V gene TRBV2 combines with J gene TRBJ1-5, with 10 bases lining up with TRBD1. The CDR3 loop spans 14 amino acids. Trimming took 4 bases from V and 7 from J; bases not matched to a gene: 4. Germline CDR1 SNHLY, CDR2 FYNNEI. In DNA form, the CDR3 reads TGTGCCAGCAGTGGACAGGGGGCCCGGCAGCCCCAGCATTTT. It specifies CASSGQGARQPQHF.

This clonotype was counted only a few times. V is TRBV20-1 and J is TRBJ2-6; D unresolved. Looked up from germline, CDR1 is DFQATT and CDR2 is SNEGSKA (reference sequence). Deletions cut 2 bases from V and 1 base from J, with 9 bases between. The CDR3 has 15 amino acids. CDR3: CSARPPISGANVLTF. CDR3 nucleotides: TGCAGTGCTAGACCTCCGATTTCTGGGGCCAACGTCCTGACTTTC.

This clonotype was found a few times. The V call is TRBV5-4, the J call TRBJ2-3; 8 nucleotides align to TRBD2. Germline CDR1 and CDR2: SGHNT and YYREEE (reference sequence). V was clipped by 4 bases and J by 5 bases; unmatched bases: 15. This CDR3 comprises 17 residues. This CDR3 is CASSRGALRGGLDTQYF. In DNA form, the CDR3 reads TGTGCCAGCAGCCGTGGGGCCTTACGGGGGGGCTTAGATACGCAGTATTTT. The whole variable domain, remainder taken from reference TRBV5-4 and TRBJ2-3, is ETGVTQSPTHLIKTRGQQVTLRCSSQSGHNTVSWYQQALGQGPQFIFQYYREEENGRGNFPPRFSGLQFPNYSSELNVNALELDDSALYLCASSRGALRGGLDTQYFGPGTRLTVL.